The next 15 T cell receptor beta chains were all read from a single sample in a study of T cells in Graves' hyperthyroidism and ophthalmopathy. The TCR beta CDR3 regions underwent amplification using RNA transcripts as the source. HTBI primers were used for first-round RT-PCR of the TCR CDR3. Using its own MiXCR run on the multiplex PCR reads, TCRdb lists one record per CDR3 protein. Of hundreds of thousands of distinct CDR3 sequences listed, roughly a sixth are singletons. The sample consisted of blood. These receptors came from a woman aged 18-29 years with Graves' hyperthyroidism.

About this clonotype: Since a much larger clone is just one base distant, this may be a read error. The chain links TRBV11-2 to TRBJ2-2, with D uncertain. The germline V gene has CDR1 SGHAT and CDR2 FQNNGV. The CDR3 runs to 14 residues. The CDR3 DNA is TGTGCCAGCAGTCCGGGCGGCTACACCTGGGAGCTGTTTTTT. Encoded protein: CASSPGGYTWELFF.

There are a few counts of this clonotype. DNA of the CDR3: TGTGCCATCAGTGATGTTCGGGTCGTGAACACTGAAGCTTTCTTT. Protein product: CAISDVRVVNTEAFF. The chain combines TRBV10-3 with TRBJ1-1; D uncertain. The CDR3 is made up of 15 amino acids. The germline CDR1 and CDR2 sequences are ENHRY and SYGVKD. V shed 3 bases and J shed 0 bases, with 11 bases lying between them.

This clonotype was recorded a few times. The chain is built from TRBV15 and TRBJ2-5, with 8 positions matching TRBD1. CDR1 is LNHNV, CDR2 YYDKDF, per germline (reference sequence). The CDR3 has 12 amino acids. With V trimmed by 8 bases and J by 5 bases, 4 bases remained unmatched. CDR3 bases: TGTGCCACCGGACAGGGAGAGGAGACCCAGTACTTC. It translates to CATGQGEETQYF.

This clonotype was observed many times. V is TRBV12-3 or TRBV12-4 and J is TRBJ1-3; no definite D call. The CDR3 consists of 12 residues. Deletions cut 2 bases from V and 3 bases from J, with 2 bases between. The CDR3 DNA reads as TGTGCCAGCAGTTTACTTGGAAACACCATATATTTT. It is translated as CASSLLGNTIYF.

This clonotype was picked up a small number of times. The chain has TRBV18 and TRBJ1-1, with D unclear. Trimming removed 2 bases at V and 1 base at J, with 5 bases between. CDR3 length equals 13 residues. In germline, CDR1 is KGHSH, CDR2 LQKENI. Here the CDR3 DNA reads TGTGCCAGCTCACCATCGAAGAACACTGAAGCTTTCTTT. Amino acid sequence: CASSPSKNTEAFF.

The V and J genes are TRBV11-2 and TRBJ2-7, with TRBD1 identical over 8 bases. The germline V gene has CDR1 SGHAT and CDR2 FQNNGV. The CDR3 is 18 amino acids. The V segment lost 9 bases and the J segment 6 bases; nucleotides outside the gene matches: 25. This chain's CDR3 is CARSAQIGGQGLRSEQYF. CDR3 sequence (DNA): TGTGCCAGGAGCGCTCAAATAGGTGGACAGGGCTTAAGGAGCGAGCAGTACTTC.

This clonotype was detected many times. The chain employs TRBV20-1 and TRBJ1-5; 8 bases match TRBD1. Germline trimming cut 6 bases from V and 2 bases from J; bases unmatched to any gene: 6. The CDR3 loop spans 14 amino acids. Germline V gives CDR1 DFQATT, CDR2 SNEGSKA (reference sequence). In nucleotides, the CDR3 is TGCAGTGCAGATCCAGGGGGCGGCAATCAGCCCCAGCATTTT. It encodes CSADPGGGNQPQHF.

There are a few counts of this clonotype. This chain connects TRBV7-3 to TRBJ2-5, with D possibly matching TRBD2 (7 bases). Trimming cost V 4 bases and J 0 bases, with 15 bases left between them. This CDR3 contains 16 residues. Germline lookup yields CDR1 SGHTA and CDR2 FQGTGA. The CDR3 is CASSSEGGMYQETQYF. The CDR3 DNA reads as TGTGCCAGCAGCTCTGAGGGGGGGATGTACCAAGAGACCCAGTACTTC.

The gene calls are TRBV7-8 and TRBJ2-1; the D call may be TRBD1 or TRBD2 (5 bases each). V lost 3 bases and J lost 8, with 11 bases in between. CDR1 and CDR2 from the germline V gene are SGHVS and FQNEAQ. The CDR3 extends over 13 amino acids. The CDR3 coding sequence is TGTGCCAGCAGCTTTCGGGACGCGGATGAGCAGTTCTTC. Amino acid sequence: CASSFRDADEQFF.

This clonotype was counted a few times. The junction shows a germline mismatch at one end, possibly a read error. The DNA for the CDR3 is TGTACCAGCAGCTCTTTGGGACTAGCTAGCACAGATACGCAGTATTTT. Encoded protein: CTSSSLGLASTDTQYF. V is TRBV7-6 and J is TRBJ2-3, with 9 bases identical to TRBD2. CDR1 is SGHVS and CDR2 is FNYEAQ in the germline V gene. The CDR3 sequence is 16 residues long.

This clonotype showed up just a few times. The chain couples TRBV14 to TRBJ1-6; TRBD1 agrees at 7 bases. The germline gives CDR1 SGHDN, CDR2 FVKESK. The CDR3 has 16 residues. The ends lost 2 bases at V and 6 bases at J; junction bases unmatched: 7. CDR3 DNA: TGTGCCAGCAGCCAACGTTCAGGGGGTTTTAATTCACCCCTCCACTTT. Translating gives CASSQRSGGFNSPLHF.

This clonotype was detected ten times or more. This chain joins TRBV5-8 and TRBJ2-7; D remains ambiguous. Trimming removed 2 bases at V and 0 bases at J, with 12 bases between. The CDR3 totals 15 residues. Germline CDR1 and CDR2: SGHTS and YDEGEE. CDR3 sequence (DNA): TGTGCCAGCAGCTTCCGAACATATTCCTCCTACGAGCAGTACTTC. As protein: CASSFRTYSSYEQYF.

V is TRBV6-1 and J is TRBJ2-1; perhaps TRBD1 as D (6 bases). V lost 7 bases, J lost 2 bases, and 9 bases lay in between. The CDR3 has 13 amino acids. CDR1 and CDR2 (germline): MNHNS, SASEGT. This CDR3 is CASKTGTYNEQFF. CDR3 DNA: TGTGCCAGCAAAACAGGGACCTACAATGAGCAGTTCTTC.

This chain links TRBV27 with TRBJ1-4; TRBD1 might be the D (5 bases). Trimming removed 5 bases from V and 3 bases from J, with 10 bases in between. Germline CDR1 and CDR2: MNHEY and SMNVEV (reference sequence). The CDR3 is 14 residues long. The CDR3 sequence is CASSDDRSNEKLFF. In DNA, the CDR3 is TGTGCCAGCAGTGATGACAGATCTAATGAAAAACTGTTTTTT.

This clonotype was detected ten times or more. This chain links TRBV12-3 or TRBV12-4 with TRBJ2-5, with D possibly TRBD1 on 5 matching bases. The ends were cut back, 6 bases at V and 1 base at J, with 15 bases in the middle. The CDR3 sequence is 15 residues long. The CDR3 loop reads CASSLRKGLQETQYF. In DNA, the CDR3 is TGTGCCAGCAGCTTGAGAAAGGGGCTCCAAGAGACCCAGTACTTC.